Listed here are 9 T cell receptor beta chains from one sample, sequenced in a study of cytomegalovirus exposure and HLA in healthy donors. PCR used 60 Vbeta primers and 13 Jbeta primers. Generated by immunoSEQ multiplex PCR, the TCRdb table keeps only in-frame clones and is missing some. The table lists 180,000 or so clones, 70% to 90% of them singletons. The material sequenced was PBMCs. These TCRs come from a man between 18 and 35 years old in good health and CMV-seropositive.

A word on this clone: An end of the junction does not agree with germline; a read error may underlie this. This chain joins TRBV7-6 and TRBJ2-1; D possibly corresponds to TRBD1 (6 bases). This CDR3 comprises 12 residues. Per the germline V gene, CDR1 is SGHVS and CDR2 is FNYEAQ. CDR3 sequence: CASSLGDKEQFF. The CDR3 DNA reads TGTGCCAGCAGCTTAGGGGACAAGGAGCAGTTCTTC.

This clone was observed a handful of times. V gene TRBV2 combines with J gene TRBJ1-1; 8 nucleotides agree with TRBD1. The CDR3 runs 14 residues. Trimming took 2 bases from V and 4 from J; bases not matched to a gene: 3. Germline V gives CDR1 SNHLY, CDR2 FYNNEI. In DNA, the CDR3 is TGTGCCAGCAGTGAATGGACAGGGTCCACTGAAGCTTTCTTT. The encoded protein is CASSEWTGSTEAFF.

The CDR3 DNA reads as TGTGCCAGCAGCGAGGGTTATTCACCCCTCCACTTT. This gives the protein CASSEGYSPLHF. V is TRBV5-4 and J is TRBJ1-6, with unresolved D. Trimming shortened V by 4 bases and J by 8 bases, and 7 bases separated the two germline ends. Germline assignment: CDR1 SGHNT and CDR2 YYREEE (reference sequence). CDR3 length equals 12 residues.

CDR3 sequence: CASSPPAGNIQYF. In nucleotides, the CDR3 is TGTGCCAGCAGCCCTCCGGCAGGCAACATTCAGTACTTC. The chain is built from TRBV9 and TRBJ2-4; D not resolved. The germline V and J ends were trimmed by 4 bases and 7 bases, with 12 bases remaining between them. The germline V gene encodes CDR1 SGDLS and CDR2 YYNGEE. The CDR3 is made up of 13 amino acids.

On this clone: A read error may produce the germline difference seen at one junction end. The gene calls are TRBV7-3 and TRBJ2-3; D might be TRBD1 (5 bases). The germline gives CDR1 SGHTA, CDR2 FQGTGA. This CDR3 has 12 amino acids. The CDR3 bases are TGTGCCAGCAGCTTAACAGGGGATAGGCAGTATTTT. It specifies CASSLTGDRQYF.

The V call is TRBV11-3, the J call TRBJ1-1, with 8 bases aligning to TRBD1. CDR3 length equals 17 residues. The V segment lost 5 bases and the J segment 0 bases; nucleotides outside the gene matches: 11. The germline V gene has CDR1 SGHNT and CDR2 YENEEA. The CDR3 sequence is CASSHTLTGDLNTEAFF. The DNA of the CDR3 is TGTGCCAGCAGCCATACCCTGACAGGGGACCTGAACACTGAAGCTTTCTTT.

This clone was observed once. The chain links TRBV5-1 to TRBJ1-4, with 8 bases matching TRBD1. The CDR3 totals 14 residues. Per germline, CDR1 SGHRS and CDR2 YFSETQ. J was trimmed by 6 bases and V by 4 bases; bases with no gene match: 5. The CDR3 bases are TGCGCCAGCAGCATGGACAGGGAGCATGAAAAACTGTTTTTT. Protein product: CASSMDREHEKLFF.

The chain combines TRBV9 with TRBJ2-1, with 11 bases fitting TRBD1. Germline values: CDR1 SGDLS, CDR2 YYNGEE. Trimming removed 4 bases from V and 1 base from J; junction bases left unmatched: 4. The CDR3 covers 16 residues. The DNA of the CDR3 is TGTGCCAGCAGCCACGGGACAGGGGGGTCCTACAATGAGCAGTTCTTC. This codes for CASSHGTGGSYNEQFF.

This chain uses TRBV9 with TRBJ1-1; TRBD1 is a possible D gene (6 bases). The germline V gene encodes CDR1 SGDLS and CDR2 YYNGEE. Deletions cut 0 bases from V and 5 bases from J, with 14 bases between. The CDR3 totals 15 residues. The CDR3 nucleotides read TGTGCCAGCAGCGTAGCTGAATACAGGGCAACTGAAGCTTTCTTT. Translation gives CASSVAEYRATEAFF.